Listed below are T cell receptor beta chains from one sample, sequenced in a study of blood T cell repertoires in COVID-19. The data were produced by immunoSEQ multiplex PCR, yet TCRdb's version contains in-frame clones alone and is incomplete. The table has about half a million clones, over 75% seen once. Sequenced: peripheral blood. Source of these receptors: a human donor in a cohort sampled during active COVID-19. CDR3s include the opening cysteine and the closing phenylalanine or tryptophan. Each record gives: clone size, D gene, V gene, J gene, CDR3 protein, CDR3 DNA. A D gene is named only where the DNA matches it firmly. Size values are once, few and many counts, or a class for expanded clones, and some rows have none.

>-|-|TRBV5-5|TRBJ1-2
CASSQAQARDGYTF
TGTGCCAGCAGTCAAGCTCAGGCCAGAGATGGCTACACCTTC
>-|-|TRBV5-4|TRBJ1-1
CASIPFSRKRDTEAFF
TGTGCCAGCATCCCCTTTTCGAGGAAGCGAGATACTGAAGCTTTCTTT
>once|TRBD2|TRBV7-2|TRBJ2-1
CASSLSGTSSYNEQFF
TGTGCCAGCAGCTTATCCGGGACTAGCTCCTACAATGAGCAGTTCTTC
>-|-|TRBV27|TRBJ2-7
CASKFGTSGTYEQYF
TGTGCCAGCAAATTCGGGACTTCGGGGACCTACGAGCAGTACTTC
>-|-|TRBV7-2|TRBJ2-7
CASSYTGTQTYEQYF
TGTGCCAGCAGCTATACCGGGACTCAAACCTACGAGCAGTACTTC
>-|TRBD1|TRBV19|TRBJ2-7
CASSITETGVHEQYF
TGTGCCAGTAGTATTACCGAAACAGGGGTCCACGAGCAGTACTTC
>-|-|TRBV4-1|TRBJ1-1
CASTGQQNTEAFF
TGCGCCAGCACCGGACAGCAGAACACTGAAGCTTTCTTT
>-|TRBD2|TRBV19|TRBJ2-2
CATNSGRSNGELFF
TGTGCCACCAATAGCGGGAGGTCTAACGGGGAGCTGTTTTTT
>-|TRBD1|TRBV7-8|TRBJ1-1
CASSTGQEYTEAFF
TGTGCCAGCAGCACTGGACAGGAATACACTGAAGCTTTCTTT
>-|-|TRBV6-1|TRBJ1-6
CASSESRWSSYNSPLHF
TGTGCCAGCAGTGAAAGTAGGTGGAGCTCCTATAATTCACCCCTCCACTTT
>-|TRBD1|TRBV6-2/TRBV6-3|TRBJ2-1
CASSRGQGRVNNEQFF
TGTGCCAGCAGTCGGGGACAGGGGAGGGTAAACAATGAGCAGTTCTTC
>-|-|TRBV5-1|TRBJ2-1
CASSINSARDLSYNEQFF
TGCGCCAGCAGCATCAATAGCGCCCGAGATCTCTCCTACAATGAGCAGTTCTTC
>-|-|TRBV9|TRBJ2-2
CASSVAGGSGELFF
TGTGCCAGCAGCGTAGCTGGAGGGTCAGGGGAGCTGTTTTTT
>-|TRBD1|TRBV19|TRBJ1-2
CASSITGDRGEMDAF
TGTGCCAGTAGTATAACTGGTGACAGGGGGGAGATGGACGCCTTC
>few|-|TRBV21-1|TRBJ1-5
CASSKGAGVSNQPQHF
TGTGCCAGCAGCAAAGGGGCAGGGGTAAGCAATCAGCCCCAGCATTTT
>-|TRBD1|TRBV11-2|TRBJ1-2
CASSTDRGGYGYTF
TGTGCCAGCAGCACCGACAGGGGCGGGTATGGCTACACCTTC
>-|-|TRBV6-1|TRBJ2-7
CASSEPPGSYEQYF
TGTGCCAGCAGTGAACCACCGGGATCCTACGAGCAGTACTTC
>-|-|TRBV15|TRBJ2-7
CATSRQTGLAYEQYF
TGTGCCACCAGCAGGCAAACGGGACTCGCCTACGAGCAGTACTTC
>-|-|TRBV28|TRBJ2-6
CASSTFPPANVLTF
TGTGCCAGCAGTACTTTCCCCCCGGCCAACGTCCTGACTTTC
>-|TRBD2|TRBV5-1|TRBJ2-2
CASSLAGFGGSLNGELFF
TGCGCCAGCAGCTTGGCCGGATTCGGCGGGAGTTTGAACGGGGAGCTGTTTTTT
>-|TRBD1|TRBV30|TRBJ2-7
CAWSIDRGPYEQYF
TGTGCCTGGAGTATAGACAGGGGGCCATACGAGCAGTACTTC
>-|TRBD1|TRBV19|TRBJ2-5
CASGITGGETQYF
TGTGCCAGTGGGATAACAGGGGGTGAGACCCAGTACTTC
>-|-|TRBV24-1|TRBJ2-3
CATSDSFTDTQYF
TGTGCCACCAGTGATTCCTTTACAGATACGCAGTATTTT
>-|TRBD2|TRBV30|TRBJ2-5
CAWGLAIGETQYF
TGTGCCTGGGGACTAGCCATCGGGGAGACCCAGTACTTC
>-|TRBD1|TRBV6-5|TRBJ1-1
CASSSPRGRRTEAFF
TGTGCCAGCAGTTCCCCCAGGGGGCGGCGTACTGAAGCTTTCTTT
>few|TRBD1|TRBV11-2|TRBJ2-6
CASSRGQGYSGANVLTF
TGTGCCAGCAGCCGGGGACAGGGTTACTCTGGGGCCAACGTCCTGACTTTC
>-|TRBD1|TRBV28|TRBJ1-1
CASSLTGKGTEAFF
TGTGCCAGCAGCTTGACAGGGAAGGGCACTGAAGCTTTCTTT
>-|TRBD2|TRBV5-1|TRBJ2-7
CASSLAWGGYEQYF
TGCGCCAGCAGCTTGGCCTGGGGAGGGTACGAGCAGTACTTC
>-|TRBD1|TRBV18|TRBJ2-6
CASSPPGQGPKGANVLTF
TGTGCCAGCTCACCCCCGGGACAGGGGCCCAAAGGGGCCAACGTCCTGACTTTC
>-|-|TRBV3-1/TRBV3-2|TRBJ1-4
CASSQPTGIGSEKLFF
TGTGCCAGCAGCCAACCTACAGGGATTGGGAGCGAAAAACTGTTTTTT
>-|TRBD2|TRBV20-1|TRBJ2-7
CSASSSGTPYEQYF
TGCAGTGCTAGTTCTAGCGGGACCCCCTACGAGCAGTACTTC
>-|TRBD1|TRBV5-1|TRBJ2-7
CASSESTGTAEQYF
TGCGCCAGCAGCGAAAGTACCGGGACAGCGGAGCAGTACTTC
>-|-|TRBV6-1|TRBJ2-4
CASSEAGGRDIQYF
TGTGCCAGCAGTGAAGCGGGGGGGCGGGACATTCAGTACTTC
>-|-|TRBV7-9|TRBJ1-1
CASSAYGEGGTEAFF
TGTGCCAGCAGCGCGTATGGGGAGGGGGGAACTGAAGCTTTCTTT
>-|TRBD2|TRBV7-8|TRBJ2-1
CASSFSGGMGLVF
TGTGCCAGCAGCTTTAGCGGGGGGATGGGTTTGGTCTTC
>-|TRBD2|TRBV6-5|TRBJ2-1
CASSRAGGTYNEQFF
TGTGCCAGCAGCCGAGCGGGAGGCACCTACAATGAGCAGTTCTTC
>-|TRBD2|TRBV14|TRBJ2-5
CASSQTAGGQETQYF
TGTGCCAGCAGCCAAACGGCGGGAGGGCAAGAGACCCAGTACTTC
>-|TRBD2|TRBV18|TRBJ2-7
CASSPKGTSGSVEQYF
TGTGCCAGCTCACCAAAGGGGACTAGCGGGAGCGTCGAGCAGTACTTC
>-|-|TRBV7-9|TRBJ2-3
CASSPPSPRDTQYF
TGTGCCAGCAGCCCCCCCTCTCCACGGGATACGCAGTATTTT
>-|-|TRBV7-2|TRBJ2-7
CASSLVGGTYEQYF
TGTGCCAGCAGCTTAGTTGGAGGGACCTACGAGCAGTACTTC
>-|-|TRBV9|TRBJ2-7
CASSTTGTGPFEQYF
TGTGCCAGCAGCACAACCGGGACTGGTCCTTTCGAGCAGTACTTC
>-|TRBD2|TRBV11-2|TRBJ2-7
CASSEGLAGEYSYEQYF
TGTGCCAGCAGCGAGGGACTAGCGGGGGAGTACTCCTACGAGCAGTACTTC
>-|-|TRBV21-1|TRBJ1-4
CASSKRDKGIQELGEKLFF
TGTGCCAGCAGCAAAAGAGACAAGGGGATACAGGAGTTAGGTGAAAAACTGTTTTTT
>-|TRBD1|TRBV7-7|TRBJ1-4
CASSARTGQGEKLFF
TGTGCTAGCAGCGCCCGGACAGGACAGGGGGAAAAACTGTTTTTT
>-|-|TRBV5-1|TRBJ1-1
CASSQGGEAFF
TGCGCCAGCAGCCAGGGTGGTGAAGCTTTCTTT
>-|-|TRBV7-9|TRBJ1-1
CASSLRDSPAFF
TGTGCCAGCAGCCTCCGGGACTCCCCGGCTTTCTTT
>-|-|TRBV7-8|TRBJ1-2
CASSPSWANYGYTF
TGTGCCAGCAGCCCCTCGTGGGCGAACTATGGCTACACCTTC
>-|TRBD1|TRBV6-5|TRBJ1-1
CASQGQMGAEAFF
TGTGCCAGCCAGGGACAGATGGGCGCTGAAGCTTTCTTT
>-|TRBD2|TRBV7-6|TRBJ2-1
CASSLMTSGTYNEQFF
TGTGCCAGCAGCTTAATGACTAGCGGTACCTACAATGAGCAGTTCTTC
>once|-|TRBV14|TRBJ1-1
CASSLFLRTEAFF
TGTGCCAGCAGCCTCTTTCTCCGCACTGAAGCTTTCTTT
>-|-|TRBV28|TRBJ1-1
CASSPQPGRSTEAFF
TGTGCCAGCAGTCCCCAACCCGGGAGGTCCACTGAAGCTTTCTTT
>-|TRBD2|TRBV30|TRBJ2-2
CAWRARTSGRGELFF
TGTGCCTGGAGGGCCCGGACTAGCGGGAGGGGGGAGCTGTTTTTT
>-|-|TRBV30|TRBJ2-1
CAWSNGLAEQFF
TGTGCCTGGTCCAACGGCCTAGCGGAGCAGTTCTTC